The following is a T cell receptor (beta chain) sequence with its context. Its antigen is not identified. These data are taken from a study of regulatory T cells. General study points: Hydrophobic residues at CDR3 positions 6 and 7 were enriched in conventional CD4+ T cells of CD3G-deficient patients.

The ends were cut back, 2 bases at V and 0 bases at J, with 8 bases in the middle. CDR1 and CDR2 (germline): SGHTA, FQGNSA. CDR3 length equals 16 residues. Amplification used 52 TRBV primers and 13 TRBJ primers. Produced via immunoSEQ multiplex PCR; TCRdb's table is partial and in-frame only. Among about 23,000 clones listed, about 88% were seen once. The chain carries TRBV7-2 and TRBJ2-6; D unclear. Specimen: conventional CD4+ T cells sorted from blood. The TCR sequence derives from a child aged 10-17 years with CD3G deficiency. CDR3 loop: CASSLSGGSGANVLTF. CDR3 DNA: TGTGCCAGCAGCTTATCCGGCGGCTCTGGGGCCAACGTCCTGACTTTC.